Reported below is one T cell receptor beta chain. Germline V gives CDR1 SEHNR, CDR2 FQNEAQ (reference sequence). The CDR3 runs to 16 residues. V was shortened by 3 bases and J by 5 bases, with 19 bases between the two germline ends. This record comes from a study of blood T cell repertoires in COVID-19. Clones were sequenced by immunoSEQ multiplex PCR, and TCRdb holds only the in-frame ones, with some missing. The profile shows 230,000 or so clones, roughly 90% of them singletons. Each recovered donor of Cohort 3 presented with two negative PCRs, clearance, or symptom resolution. This clonotype was obtained from a woman in her twenties or thirties who had recovered from COVID-19. Sequencing input: PBMCs or T cells enriched from blood (not recorded which). This rearrangement joins TRBV7-9 to TRBJ2-5; D may be TRBD1 (6 bases). CDR3 residues: CASSFHRQALGETQYF. The CDR3 bases are TGTGCCAGCAGCTTCCATCGACAGGCCCTTGGGGAGACCCAGTACTTC.